This T cell receptor (beta chain) was recovered during a study of blood T cell repertoires in COVID-19 (dated by TCRdb to the early 2020s). For context, the study as a whole: Collaborator samples came from the United States, Italy and Spain and covered acute and convalescent phases of COVID-19. The dataset comprised deeply sampled blood TCRbeta repertoires from subjects exposed to, actively infected with, or recovered from COVID-19. The repertoires were released in a freely available public database meant as a resource for research on the immune response to SARS-CoV-2. Where available, HLA class I and class II types were obtained from metadata supplied by the sample provider rather than from assay-based typing. Nearly every sample came with metadata listing a de-identified subject ID, COVID-19 status, age in years and sex. The prospective study material was composed of cDNA or gDNA derived from T cells, B-cell-depleted T cells, or PBMCs. The samples were drawn from two sources: the first 160 participants of the ongoing ImmuneRACE study, and some 1,300 subjects contributed by 6 global collaborators. Paper-wide results and their limitations: The quantity of clinical and demographic metadata differed by source and by participant and was supplied without curation.

For this clone: The antigen it recognizes is unknown. Base qualities are missing; no much larger clone stands one base away.

In Seattle, one collaborating source enrolled patients while the infection was active and tracked those patients longitudinally over the course of disease. Collaborating institutions collected whole blood in K2EDTA tubes following their own protocols. For TCRbeta analysis, collaborators shipped samples in one of three forms: frozen whole blood, isolated PBMCs, or DNA extracted from either of those sample types. From a lookup of the germline V gene, CDR1 and CDR2 are SGHTS and YDEGEE. Compared with germline, V lacks 4 bases and J lacks 7 bases; bases without a gene match: 6. The CDR3 measures 14 amino acids from cysteine to phenylalanine. Of the read, only the CDR3 DNA is kept; its 42 bases are in frame from base 1. TCRbeta CDR3 regions were amplified from genomic DNA using the immunoSEQ Assay, a bias-controlled multiplex PCR. Per the original workflow: Within the assay, amplification of reference gene primers was used to estimate how many nucleated cells each sample contained. To quantify the absolute abundance of each unique TCRbeta CDR3 rearrangement, sequence reads were collapsed and filtered. Productive Simpson clonality was computed per sample as the square root of Simpson's diversity index over productive rearrangements. Imported from immuneACCESS, the table was reduced by TCRdb to in-frame sequences with V and J called. These copies leave out some clones; in studies compared against another copy, an unresolved V gene accounts for under half, and the cause of the remainder is not known. That table supplies the V and J calls and clone size; D and trimming were determined from the DNA. This sample has 300,000 to 400,000 clones in its table, and 75% to 90% of those were observed once. The top ten constitute around 7.4% of the sample.

The sample consisted of peripheral blood. The sequence came from a woman aged 55 to 70 with COVID-19, enrolled during active disease. This chain joins TRBV5-8 to TRBJ1-5, with 9 central nucleotides matching TRBD1. The nucleotides are TGTGCCAGCAGCATGGGACAGGGTGGACAGCCCCAGCATTTT. Its protein product is CASSMGQGGQPQHF.